This entry describes one TCR beta chain. This entry comes from a study of blood T cell repertoires in COVID-19. As for the study in general: The cDNA or gDNA used as material had been derived from T cells, B-cell-depleted T cells, or PBMCs.

In germline, CDR1 is SNHLY, CDR2 FYNNEI. Trimming removed 8 bases from V and 0 bases from J, with 14 bases in between. CDR3 length: 15 residues. Under the authors' procedure: Amplification with reference gene primers provided the estimates of nucleated cell counts. Generated by immunoSEQ multiplex PCR, the TCRdb table keeps only in-frame clones and is missing some. V and J calls and clone size are those listed in that table; D and trimming were worked out from the DNA. The sample consists of over 45,000 clones, about 70% of them appearing once. The V and J genes are TRBV2 and TRBJ1-5; D ambiguous. The sequenced sample consisted of peripheral blood. This TCR was sampled from a man aged 45 to 65 with active or convalescent COVID-19. The CDR3 loop reads CASLARVPSNQPQHF. As DNA, the CDR3 is TGTGCCAGCTTAGCGCGGGTACCTAGCAATCAGCCCCAGCATTTT.